The present entry profiles one T cell receptor (beta chain) with its context. Its antigen is undetermined. Profiled with immunoSEQ multiplex PCR; TCRdb holds only in-frame clones, not every one. The sample records roughly 2 million clones, 85% to 95% being singletons. All the donors were Caucasian adults who lived in Nashville, Tennessee. The source of the sample is a study of shared clonotypes between healthy human individuals. Turning to the study itself: The cohort had two women and three men, ages 18 to 49. Used for every donor were three CD4 naive, three CD4 memory, two CD8 naive and one CD8 memory plate.

The CDR3 spans 15 residues. Trimming cost V 1 base and J 5 bases, with 15 bases left between them. CDR1 is GTSNPN, CDR2 SVGIG, per germline (reference sequence). Study results and limitations: Only blood was sampled; tissue repertoires likely differ.

This sequence was found in a young man in good health. Material for sequencing was naive CD4+ T cells sorted from blood. Subset noted: CD45RA+ positively selected. The V call is TRBV30, the J call TRBJ1-5, with TRBD1 as a possible D gene (6 bases). The CDR3 DNA follows: TGTGCCTGGAGTGGGAACAGGGAGGAGGATCAGCCCCAGCATTTT. This sequence encodes CAWSGNREEDQPQHF.